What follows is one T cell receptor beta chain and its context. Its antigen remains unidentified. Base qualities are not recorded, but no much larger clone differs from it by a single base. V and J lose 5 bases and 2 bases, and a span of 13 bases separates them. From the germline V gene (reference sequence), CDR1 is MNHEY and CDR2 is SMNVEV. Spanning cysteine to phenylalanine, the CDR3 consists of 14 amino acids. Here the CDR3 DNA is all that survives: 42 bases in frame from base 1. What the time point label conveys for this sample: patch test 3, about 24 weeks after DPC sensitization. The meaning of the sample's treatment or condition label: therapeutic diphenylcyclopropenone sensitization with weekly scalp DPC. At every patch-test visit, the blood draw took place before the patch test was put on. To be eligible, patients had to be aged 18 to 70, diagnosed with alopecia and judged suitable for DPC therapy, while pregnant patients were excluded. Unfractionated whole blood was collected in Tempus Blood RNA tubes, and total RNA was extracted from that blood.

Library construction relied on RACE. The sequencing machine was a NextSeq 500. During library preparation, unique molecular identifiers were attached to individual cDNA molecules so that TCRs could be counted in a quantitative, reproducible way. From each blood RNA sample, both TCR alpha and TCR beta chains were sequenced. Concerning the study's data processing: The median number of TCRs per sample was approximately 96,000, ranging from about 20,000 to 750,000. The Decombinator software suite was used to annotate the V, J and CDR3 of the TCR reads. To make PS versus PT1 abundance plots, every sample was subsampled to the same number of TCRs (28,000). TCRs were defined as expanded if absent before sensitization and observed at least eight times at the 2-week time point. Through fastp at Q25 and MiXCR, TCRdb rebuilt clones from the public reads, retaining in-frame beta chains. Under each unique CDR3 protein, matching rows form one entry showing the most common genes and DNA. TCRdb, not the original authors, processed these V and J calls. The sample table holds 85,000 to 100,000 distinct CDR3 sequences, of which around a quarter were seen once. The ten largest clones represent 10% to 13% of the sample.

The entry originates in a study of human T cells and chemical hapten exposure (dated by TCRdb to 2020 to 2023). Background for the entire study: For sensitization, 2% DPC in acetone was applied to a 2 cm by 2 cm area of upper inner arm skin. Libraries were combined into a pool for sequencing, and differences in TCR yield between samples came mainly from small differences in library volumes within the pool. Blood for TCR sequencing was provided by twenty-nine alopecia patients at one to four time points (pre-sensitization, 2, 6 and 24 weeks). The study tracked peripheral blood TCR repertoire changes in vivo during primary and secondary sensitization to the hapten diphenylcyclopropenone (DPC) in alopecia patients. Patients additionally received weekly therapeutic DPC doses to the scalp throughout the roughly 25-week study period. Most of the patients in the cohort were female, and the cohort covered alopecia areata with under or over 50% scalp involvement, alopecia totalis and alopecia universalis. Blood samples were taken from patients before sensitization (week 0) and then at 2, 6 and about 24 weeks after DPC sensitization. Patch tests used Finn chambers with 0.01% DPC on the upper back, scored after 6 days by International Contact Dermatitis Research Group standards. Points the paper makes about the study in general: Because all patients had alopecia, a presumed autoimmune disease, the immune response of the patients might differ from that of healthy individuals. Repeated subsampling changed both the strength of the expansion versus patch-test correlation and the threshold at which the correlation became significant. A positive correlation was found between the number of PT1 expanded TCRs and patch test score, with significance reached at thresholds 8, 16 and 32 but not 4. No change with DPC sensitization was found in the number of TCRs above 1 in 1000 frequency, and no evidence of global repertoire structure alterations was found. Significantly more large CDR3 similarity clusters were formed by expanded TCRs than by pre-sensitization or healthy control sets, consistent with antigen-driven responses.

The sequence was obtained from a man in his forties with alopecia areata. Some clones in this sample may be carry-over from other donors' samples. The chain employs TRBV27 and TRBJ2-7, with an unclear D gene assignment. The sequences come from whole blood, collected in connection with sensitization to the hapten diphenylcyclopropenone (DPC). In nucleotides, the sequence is TGTGCCAGCAGTCCCCGTGCCGGCCCCTACGAGCAGTACTTC. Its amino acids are CASSPRAGPYEQYF.